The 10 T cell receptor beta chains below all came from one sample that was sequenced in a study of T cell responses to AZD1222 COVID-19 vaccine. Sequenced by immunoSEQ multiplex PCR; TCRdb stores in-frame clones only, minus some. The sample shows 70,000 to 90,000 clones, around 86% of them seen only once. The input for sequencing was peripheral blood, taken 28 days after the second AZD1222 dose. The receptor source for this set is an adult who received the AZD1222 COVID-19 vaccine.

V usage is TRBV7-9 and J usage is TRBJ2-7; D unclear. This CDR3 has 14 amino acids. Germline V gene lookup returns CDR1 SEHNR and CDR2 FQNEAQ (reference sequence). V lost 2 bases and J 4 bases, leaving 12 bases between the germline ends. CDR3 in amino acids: CASSLTASVYEQYF. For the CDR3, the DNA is TGTGCCAGCAGCTTAACCGCCTCTGTGTACGAGCAGTACTTC.

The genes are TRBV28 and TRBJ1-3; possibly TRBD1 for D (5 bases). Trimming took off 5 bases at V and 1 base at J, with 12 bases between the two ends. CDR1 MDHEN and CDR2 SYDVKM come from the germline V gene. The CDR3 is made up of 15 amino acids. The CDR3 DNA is TGTGCCAGCAGTCCGCCGGGGGGTTCTGGAAACACCATATATTTT. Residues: CASSPPGGSGNTIYF.

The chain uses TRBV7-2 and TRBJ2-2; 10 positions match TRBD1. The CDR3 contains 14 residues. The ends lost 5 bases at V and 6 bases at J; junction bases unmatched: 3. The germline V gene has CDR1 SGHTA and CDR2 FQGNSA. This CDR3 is CASSPDRGPGELFF. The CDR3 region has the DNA TGTGCCAGCAGCCCCGACAGGGGGCCCGGGGAGCTGTTTTTT. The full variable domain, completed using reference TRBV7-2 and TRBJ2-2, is GAGVSQSPSNKVTEKGKDVELRCDPISGHTALYWYRQSLGQGLEFLIYFQGNSAPDKSGLPSDRFSAERTGGSVSTLTIQRTQQEDSAVYLCASSPDRGPGELFFGEGSRLTVL.

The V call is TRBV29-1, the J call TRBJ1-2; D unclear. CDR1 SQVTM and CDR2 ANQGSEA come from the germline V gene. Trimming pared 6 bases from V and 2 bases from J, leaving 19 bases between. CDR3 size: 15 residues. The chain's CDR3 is CSVVTGLAENYGYTF. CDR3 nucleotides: TGCAGCGTGGTAACGGGCCTGGCGGAGAACTATGGCTACACCTTC.

The CDR3 nucleotides are TGTGCCAGCAGCCGCCCGACAGGGGACACCGGGGAGCTGTTTTTT. Translation: CASSRPTGDTGELFF. This chain joins TRBV3-1 (or the pseudogene TRBV3-2) and TRBJ2-2; 8 bases match TRBD1. CDR1 is LGHDT and CDR2 is YNNKEL in the germline V gene (reference sequence). This CDR3 is 15 amino acids long. The junction had 4 bases not matched to a gene; V was cut back by 4 bases and J by 3 bases.

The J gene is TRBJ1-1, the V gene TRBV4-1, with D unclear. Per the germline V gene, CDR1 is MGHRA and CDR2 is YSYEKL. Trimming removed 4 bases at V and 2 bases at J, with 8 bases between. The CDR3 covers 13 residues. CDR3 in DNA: TGCGCCAGCAGCCCGAGACTTAACACTGAAGCTTTCTTT. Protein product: CASSPRLNTEAFF.

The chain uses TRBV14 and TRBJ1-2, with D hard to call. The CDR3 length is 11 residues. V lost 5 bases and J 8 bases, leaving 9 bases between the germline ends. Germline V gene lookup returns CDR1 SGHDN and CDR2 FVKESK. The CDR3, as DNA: TGTGCCAGCAGCGACAAGGGCGGCTACACCTTC. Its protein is CASSDKGGYTF.

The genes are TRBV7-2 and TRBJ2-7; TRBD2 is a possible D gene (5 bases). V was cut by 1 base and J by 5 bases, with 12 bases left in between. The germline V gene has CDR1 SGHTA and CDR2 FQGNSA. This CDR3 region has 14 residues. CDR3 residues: CASSLGHGVNEQYF. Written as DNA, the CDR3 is TGTGCCAGCAGCTTAGGTCACGGGGTAAACGAGCAGTACTTC. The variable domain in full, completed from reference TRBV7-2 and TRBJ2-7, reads GAGVSQSPSNKVTEKGKDVELRCDPISGHTALYWYRQSLGQGLEFLIYFQGNSAPDKSGLPSDRFSAERTGGSVSTLTIQRTQQEDSAVYLCASSLGHGVNEQYFGPGTRLTVT.

Here the CDR3 reads CASRPGTGNTGELFF. CDR3 coding DNA: TGTGCCAGCAGACCCGGGACAGGGAACACCGGGGAGCTGTTTTTT. The rearrangement links TRBV2 to TRBJ2-2; 8 bases agree with TRBD1. Germline V CDR1 and CDR2: SNHLY, FYNNEI. This CDR3 contains 15 residues. J gave up 1 base and V 6 bases, and 4 bases lay outside the gene matches.

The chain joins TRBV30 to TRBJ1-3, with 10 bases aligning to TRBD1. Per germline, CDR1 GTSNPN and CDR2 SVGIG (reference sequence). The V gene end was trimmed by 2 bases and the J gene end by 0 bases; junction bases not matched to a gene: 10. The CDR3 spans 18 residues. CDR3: CAWSLSTGGYFSGNTIYF. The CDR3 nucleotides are TGTGCCTGGAGTTTATCGACAGGGGGCTACTTCTCTGGAAACACCATATATTTT.